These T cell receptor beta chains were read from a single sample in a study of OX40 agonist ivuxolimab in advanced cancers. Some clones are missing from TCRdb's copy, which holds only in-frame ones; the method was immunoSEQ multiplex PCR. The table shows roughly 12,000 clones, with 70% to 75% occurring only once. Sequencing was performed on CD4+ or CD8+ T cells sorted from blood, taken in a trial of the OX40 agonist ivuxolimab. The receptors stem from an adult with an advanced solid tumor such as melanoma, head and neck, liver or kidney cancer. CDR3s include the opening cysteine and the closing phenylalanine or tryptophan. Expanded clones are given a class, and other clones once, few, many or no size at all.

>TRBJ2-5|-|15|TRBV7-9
CASSQVTGGRETQYF
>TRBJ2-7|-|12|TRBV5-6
CASSLALGEQYF
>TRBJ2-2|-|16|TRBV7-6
CASSPGLAGVPGELFF
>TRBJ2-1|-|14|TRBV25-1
CATSQRGGYNEQFF
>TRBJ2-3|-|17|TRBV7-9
CASSTGVGAGDLDTQYF
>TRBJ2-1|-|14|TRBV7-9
CASRGVMNYNEQFF
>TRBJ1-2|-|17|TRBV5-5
CASSLDAGTGANYGYTF
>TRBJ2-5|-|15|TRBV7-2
CASSLPRELGETQYF
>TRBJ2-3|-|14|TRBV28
CASSLLGGADTQYF
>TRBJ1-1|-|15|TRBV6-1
CASSEGDAGGTEAFF
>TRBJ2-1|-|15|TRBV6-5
CASSYSRPIYNEQFF
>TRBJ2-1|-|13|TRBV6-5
CASMETAYNEQFF
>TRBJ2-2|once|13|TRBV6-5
CASSPPLSGELFF
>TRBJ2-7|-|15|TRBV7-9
CASSSEGDRAYEQYF
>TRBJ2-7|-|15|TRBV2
CASSESQGVVDEQYF
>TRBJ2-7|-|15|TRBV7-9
CASSFPSGRGDEQYF
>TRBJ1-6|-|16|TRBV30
CAWSLGALPYNSPLHF
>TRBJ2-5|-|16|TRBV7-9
CASSSTSGEGQETQYF
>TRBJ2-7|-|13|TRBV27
CASSFDSSGEQYF
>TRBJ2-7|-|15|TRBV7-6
CASSLGTGANYEQYF
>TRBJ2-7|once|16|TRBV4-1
CASSRVSGAGYYEQYF
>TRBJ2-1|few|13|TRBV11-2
CASSLGGANEQFF
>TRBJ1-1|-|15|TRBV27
CASSLGGPSNTEAFF
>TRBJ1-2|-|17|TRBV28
CASSLNEGGVSPFGYTF
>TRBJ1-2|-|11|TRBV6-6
CASKRTGGYTF
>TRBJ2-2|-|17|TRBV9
CASSRDRGRGNTGELFF
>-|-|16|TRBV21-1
CASSESPDRMAYEQYF
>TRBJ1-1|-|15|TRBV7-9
CASSGDRVLNTEAFF
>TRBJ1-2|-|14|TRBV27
CASSSTDRGHGYTF
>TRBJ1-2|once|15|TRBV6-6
CASSYSPGGANGYTF
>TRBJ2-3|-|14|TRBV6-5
CASSYGYMSDTQYF
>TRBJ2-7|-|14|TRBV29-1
CSVKLAEHFYEQYF
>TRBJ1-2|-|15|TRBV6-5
CASPTRSAPSYGYTF
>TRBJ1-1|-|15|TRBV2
CASSEAGQSNTEAFF
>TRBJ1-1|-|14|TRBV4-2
CASSQAGRSTEAFF
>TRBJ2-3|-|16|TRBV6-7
CASCFLGGGGADTQYF
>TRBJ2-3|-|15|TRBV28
CASTSGAGWTDTQYF